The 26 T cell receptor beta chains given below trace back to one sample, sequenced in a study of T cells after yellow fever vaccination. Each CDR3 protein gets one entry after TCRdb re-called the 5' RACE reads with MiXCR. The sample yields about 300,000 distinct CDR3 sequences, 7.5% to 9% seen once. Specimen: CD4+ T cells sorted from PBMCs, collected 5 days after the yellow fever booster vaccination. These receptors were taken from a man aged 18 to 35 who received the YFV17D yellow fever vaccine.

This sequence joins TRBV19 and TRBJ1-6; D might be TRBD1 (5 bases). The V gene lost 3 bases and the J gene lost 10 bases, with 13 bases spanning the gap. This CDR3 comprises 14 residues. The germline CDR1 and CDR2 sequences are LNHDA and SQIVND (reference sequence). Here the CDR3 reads CASSILGGQSPLHF. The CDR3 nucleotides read TGTGCCAGTAGTATTTTGGGAGGACAATCACCCCTCCACTTT.

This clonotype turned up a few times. CDR3 bases: TGTGCCAGCAGCATGGACAGGAGCCAAGAGACCCAGTACTTC. As protein: CASSMDRSQETQYF. The chain is built from TRBV5-6 and TRBJ2-5; 7 bases are a match to TRBD1. Germline loops: CDR1 SGHDT, CDR2 YYEEEE. Germline trimming cut 4 bases from V and 1 base from J; bases unmatched to any gene: 4. This CDR3 has 14 amino acids. The entire variable domain, with the rest obtained from reference TRBV5-6 and TRBJ2-5, is as follows: DAGVTQSPTHLIKTRGQQVTLRCSPKSGHDTVSWYQQALGQGPQFIFQYYEEEERQRGNFPDRFSGHQFPNYSSELNVNALLLGDSALYLCASSMDRSQETQYFGPGTRLLVL.

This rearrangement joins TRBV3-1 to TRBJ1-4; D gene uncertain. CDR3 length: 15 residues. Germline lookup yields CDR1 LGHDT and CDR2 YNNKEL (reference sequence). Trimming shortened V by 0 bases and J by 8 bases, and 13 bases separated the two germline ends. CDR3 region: CASSQDRATGEKLFF. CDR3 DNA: TGTGCCAGCAGCCAAGATCGGGCAACGGGGGAAAAACTGTTTTTT.

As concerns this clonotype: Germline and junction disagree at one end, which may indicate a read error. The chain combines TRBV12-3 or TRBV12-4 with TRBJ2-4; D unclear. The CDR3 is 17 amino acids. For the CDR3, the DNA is TGTGCCAGCAGTTTATACGTGTCACAGACCTCCAAAAACATTCTGTACTTC. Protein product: CASSLYVSQTSKNILYF.

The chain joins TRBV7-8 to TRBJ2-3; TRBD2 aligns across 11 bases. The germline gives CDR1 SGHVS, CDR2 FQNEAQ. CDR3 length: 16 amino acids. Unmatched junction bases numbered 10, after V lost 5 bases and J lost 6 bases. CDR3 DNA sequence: TGTGCCAGCAGCCCGTTAGCGGGGGGGCCTCAGGATACGCAGTATTTT. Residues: CASSPLAGGPQDTQYF.

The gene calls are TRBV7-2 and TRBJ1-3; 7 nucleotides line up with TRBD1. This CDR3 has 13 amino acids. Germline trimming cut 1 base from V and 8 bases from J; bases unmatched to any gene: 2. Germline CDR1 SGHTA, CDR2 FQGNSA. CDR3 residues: CASSLGTGDTIYF. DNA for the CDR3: TGTGCCAGCAGCTTAGGAACAGGGGACACCATATATTTT.

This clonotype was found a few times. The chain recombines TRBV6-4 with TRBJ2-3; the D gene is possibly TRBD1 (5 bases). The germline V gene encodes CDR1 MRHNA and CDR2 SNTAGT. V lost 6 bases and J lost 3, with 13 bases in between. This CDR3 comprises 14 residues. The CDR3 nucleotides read TGTGCCAGCAGCCCCTGGGGCGAAACAGATACGCAGTATTTT. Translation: CASSPWGETDTQYF.

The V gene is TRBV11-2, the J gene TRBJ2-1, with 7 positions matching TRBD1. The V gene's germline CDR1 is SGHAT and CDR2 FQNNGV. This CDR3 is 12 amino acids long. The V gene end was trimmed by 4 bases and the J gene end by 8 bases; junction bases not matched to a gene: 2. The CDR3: CASSYRGDEQFF. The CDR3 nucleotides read TGTGCCAGCAGCTACAGGGGAGATGAGCAGTTCTTC.

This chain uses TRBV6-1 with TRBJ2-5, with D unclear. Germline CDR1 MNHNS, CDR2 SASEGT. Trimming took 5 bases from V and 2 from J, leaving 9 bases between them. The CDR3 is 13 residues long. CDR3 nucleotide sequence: TGTGCCAGCAGTTTCCAGGATCAAGAGACCCAGTACTTC. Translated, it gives CASSFQDQETQYF.

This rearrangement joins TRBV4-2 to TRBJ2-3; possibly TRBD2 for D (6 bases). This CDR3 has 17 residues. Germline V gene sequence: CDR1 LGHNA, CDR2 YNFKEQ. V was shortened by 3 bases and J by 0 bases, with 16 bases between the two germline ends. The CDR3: CASSHFSNSGSTDTQYF. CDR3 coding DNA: TGTGCCAGCAGCCATTTTTCAAATAGCGGAAGCACAGATACGCAGTATTTT.

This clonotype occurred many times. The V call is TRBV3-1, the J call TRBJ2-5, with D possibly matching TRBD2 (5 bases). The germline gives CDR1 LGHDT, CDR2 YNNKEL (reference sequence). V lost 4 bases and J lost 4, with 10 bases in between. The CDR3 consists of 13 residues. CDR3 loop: CASSRLAGETQYF. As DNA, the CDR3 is TGTGCCAGCAGCCGTCTAGCAGGAGAGACCCAGTACTTC.

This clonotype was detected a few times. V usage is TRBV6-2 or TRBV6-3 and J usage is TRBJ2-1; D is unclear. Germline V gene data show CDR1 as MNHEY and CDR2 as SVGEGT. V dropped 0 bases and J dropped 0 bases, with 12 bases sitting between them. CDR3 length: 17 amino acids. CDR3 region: CASSYSPALSSYNEQFF. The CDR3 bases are TGTGCCAGCAGTTACTCGCCAGCCTTGAGCTCCTACAATGAGCAGTTCTTC.

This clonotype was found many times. The CDR3, as DNA: TGCAGTGGGTCTAGGGCCATAGAGACCCAGTACTTC. This encodes CSGSRAIETQYF. The rearrangement links TRBV20-1 to TRBJ2-5; D ambiguous. Germline loops: CDR1 DFQATT, CDR2 SNEGSKA (reference sequence). Trimming took off 7 bases at V and 4 bases at J, with 13 bases between the two ends. The CDR3 is 12 amino acids.

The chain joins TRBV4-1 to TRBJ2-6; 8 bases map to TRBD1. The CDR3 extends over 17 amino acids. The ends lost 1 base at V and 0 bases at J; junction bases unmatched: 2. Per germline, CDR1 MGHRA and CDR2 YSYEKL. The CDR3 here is CASSQGTGSSGANVLTF. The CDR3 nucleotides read TGCGCCAGCAGCCAAGGGACAGGGAGCTCTGGGGCCAACGTCCTGACTTTC.

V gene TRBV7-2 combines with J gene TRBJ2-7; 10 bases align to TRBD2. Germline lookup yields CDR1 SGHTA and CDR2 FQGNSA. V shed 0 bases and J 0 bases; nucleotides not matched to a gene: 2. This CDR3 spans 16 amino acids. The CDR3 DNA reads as TGTGCCAGCAGCTTAGCTAGCGGGGGGACCTCCTACGAGCAGTACTTC. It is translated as CASSLASGGTSYEQYF.

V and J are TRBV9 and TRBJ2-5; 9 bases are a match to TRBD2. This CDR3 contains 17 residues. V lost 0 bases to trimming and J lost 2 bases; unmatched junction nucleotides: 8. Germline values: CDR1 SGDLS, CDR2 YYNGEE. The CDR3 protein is CASSVELGRGGQETQYF. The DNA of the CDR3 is TGTGCCAGCAGCGTAGAGTTGGGGCGGGGGGGTCAAGAGACCCAGTACTTC.

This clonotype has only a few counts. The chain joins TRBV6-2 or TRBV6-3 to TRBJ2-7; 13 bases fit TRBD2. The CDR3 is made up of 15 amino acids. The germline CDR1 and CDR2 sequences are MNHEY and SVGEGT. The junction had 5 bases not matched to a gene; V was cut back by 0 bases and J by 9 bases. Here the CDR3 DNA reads TGTGCCAGCAGTTACTCGGGACTAGCGGGGCCGTTGCAGTACGTC. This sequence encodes CASSYSGLAGPLQYV.

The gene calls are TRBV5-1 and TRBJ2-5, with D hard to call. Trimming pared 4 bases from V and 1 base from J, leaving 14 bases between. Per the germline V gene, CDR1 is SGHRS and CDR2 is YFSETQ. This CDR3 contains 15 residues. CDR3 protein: CASSLGITSQETQYF. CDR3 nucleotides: TGCGCCAGCAGCCTGGGGATAACGAGCCAAGAGACCCAGTACTTC. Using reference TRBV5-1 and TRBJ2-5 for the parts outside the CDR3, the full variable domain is KAGVTQTPRYLIKTRGQQVTLSCSPISGHRSVSWYQQTPGQGLQFLFEYFSETQRNKGNFPGRFSGRQFSNSRSEMNVSTLELGDSALYLCASSLGITSQETQYFGPGTRLLVL.

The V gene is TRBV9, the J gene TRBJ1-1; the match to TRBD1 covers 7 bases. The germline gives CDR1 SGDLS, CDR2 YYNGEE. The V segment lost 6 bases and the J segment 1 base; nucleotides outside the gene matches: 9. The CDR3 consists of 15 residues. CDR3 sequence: CASTPRGQTNTEAFF. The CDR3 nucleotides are TGTGCCAGCACCCCGAGGGGACAGACGAACACTGAAGCTTTCTTT. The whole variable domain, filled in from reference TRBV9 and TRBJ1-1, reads DSGVTQTPKHLITATGQRVTLRCSPRSGDLSVYWYQQSLDQGLQFLIQYYNGEERAKGNILERFSAQQFPDLHSELNLSSLELGDSALYFCASTPRGQTNTEAFFGQGTRLTVV.

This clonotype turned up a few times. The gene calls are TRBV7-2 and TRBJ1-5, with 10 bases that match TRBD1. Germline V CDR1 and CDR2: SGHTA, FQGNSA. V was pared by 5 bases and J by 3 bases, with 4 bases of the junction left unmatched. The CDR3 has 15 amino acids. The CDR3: CASSRGTGDNQPQHF. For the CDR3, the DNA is TGTGCCAGCAGCCGAGGGACAGGGGACAATCAGCCCCAGCATTTT.

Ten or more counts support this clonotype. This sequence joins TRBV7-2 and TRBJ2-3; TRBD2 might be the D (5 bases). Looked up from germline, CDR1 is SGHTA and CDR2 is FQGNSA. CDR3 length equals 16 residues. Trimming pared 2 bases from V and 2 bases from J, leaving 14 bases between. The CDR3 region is CASSLFVLALTDTQYF. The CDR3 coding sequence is TGTGCCAGCAGCTTATTTGTCCTAGCCCTCACAGATACGCAGTATTTT.

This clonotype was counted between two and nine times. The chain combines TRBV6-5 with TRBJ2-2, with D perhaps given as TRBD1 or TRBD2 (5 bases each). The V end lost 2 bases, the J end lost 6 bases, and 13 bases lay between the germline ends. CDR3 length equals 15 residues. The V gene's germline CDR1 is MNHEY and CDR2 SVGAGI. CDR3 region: CASSYGGYQSGELFF. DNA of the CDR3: TGTGCCAGCAGTTACGGGGGATATCAATCCGGGGAGCTGTTTTTT.

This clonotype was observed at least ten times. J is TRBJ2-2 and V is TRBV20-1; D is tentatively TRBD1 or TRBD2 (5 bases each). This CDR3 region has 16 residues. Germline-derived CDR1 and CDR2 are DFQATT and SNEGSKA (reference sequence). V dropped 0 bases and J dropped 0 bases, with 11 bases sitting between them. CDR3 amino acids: CSARDPRGPNTGELFF. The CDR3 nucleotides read TGCAGTGCTAGAGATCCGAGGGGCCCGAACACCGGGGAGCTGTTTTTT.

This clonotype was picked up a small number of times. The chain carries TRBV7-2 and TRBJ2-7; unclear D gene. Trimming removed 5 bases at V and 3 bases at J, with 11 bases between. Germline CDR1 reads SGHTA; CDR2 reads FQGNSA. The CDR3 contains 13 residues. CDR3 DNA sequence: TGTGCCAGCAGCCCCCGGACCTTCTACGAGCAGTACTTC. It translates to CASSPRTFYEQYF. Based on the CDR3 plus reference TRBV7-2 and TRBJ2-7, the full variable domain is GAGVSQSPSNKVTEKGKDVELRCDPISGHTALYWYRQSLGQGLEFLIYFQGNSAPDKSGLPSDRFSAERTGGSVSTLTIQRTQQEDSAVYLCASSPRTFYEQYFGPGTRLTVT.

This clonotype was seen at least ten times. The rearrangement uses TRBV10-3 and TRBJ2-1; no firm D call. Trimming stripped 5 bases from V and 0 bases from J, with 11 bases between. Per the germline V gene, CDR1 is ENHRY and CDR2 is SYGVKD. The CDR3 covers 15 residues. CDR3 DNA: TGTGCCATCAGTATTATTAGCCGCTCCTACAATGAGCAGTTCTTC. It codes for CAISIISRSYNEQFF.

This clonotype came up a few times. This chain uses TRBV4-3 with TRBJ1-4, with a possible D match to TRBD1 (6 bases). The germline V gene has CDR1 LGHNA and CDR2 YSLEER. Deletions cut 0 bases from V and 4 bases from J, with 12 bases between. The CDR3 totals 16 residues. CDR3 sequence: CASSQDRADSNEKLFF. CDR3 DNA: TGCGCCAGCAGCCAAGATAGGGCGGACAGTAATGAAAAACTGTTTTTT.